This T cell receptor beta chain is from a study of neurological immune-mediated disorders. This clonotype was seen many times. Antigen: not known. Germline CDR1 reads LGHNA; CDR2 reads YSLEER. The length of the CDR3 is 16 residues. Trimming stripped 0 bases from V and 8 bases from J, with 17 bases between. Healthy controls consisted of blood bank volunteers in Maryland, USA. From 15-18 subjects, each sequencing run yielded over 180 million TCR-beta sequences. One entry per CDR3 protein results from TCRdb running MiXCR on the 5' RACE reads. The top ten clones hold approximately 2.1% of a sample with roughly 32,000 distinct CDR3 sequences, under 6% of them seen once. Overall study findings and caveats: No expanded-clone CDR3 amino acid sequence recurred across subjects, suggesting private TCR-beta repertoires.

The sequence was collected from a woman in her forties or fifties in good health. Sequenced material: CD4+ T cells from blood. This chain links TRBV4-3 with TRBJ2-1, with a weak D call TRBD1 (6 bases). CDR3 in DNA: TGCGCCAGCAGCCAAGATTCAGGGCAGGGGAACTATGAGCAGTTCTTC. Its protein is CASSQDSGQGNYEQFF.